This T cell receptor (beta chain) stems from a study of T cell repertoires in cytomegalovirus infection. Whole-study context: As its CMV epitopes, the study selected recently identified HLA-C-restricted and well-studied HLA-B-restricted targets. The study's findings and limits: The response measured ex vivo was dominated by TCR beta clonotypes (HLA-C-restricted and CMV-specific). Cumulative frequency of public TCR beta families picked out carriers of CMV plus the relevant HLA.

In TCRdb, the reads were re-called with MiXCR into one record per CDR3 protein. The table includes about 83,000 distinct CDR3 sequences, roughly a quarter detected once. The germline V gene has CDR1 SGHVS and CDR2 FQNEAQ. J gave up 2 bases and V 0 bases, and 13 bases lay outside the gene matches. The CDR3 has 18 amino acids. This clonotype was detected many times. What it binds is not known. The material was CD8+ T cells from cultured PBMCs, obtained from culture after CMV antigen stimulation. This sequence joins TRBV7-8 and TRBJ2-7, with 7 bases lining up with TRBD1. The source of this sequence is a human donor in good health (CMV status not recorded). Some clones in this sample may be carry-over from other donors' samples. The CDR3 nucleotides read TGTGCCAGCAGCTTAGCCTCCCATGACAGGGAATTTCCCTACGAGCAGTACTTC. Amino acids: CASSLASHDREFPYEQYF.